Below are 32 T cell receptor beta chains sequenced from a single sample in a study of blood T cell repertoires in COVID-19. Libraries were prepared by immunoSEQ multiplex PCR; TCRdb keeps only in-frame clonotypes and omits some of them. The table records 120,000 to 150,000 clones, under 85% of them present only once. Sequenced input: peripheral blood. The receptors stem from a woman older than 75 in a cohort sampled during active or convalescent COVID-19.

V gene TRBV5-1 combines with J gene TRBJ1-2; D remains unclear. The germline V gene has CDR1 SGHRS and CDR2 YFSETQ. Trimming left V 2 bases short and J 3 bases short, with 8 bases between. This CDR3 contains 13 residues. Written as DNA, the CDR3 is TGCGCCAGCAGCTTCGAATTAGACTATGGCTACACCTTC. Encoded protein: CASSFELDYGYTF.

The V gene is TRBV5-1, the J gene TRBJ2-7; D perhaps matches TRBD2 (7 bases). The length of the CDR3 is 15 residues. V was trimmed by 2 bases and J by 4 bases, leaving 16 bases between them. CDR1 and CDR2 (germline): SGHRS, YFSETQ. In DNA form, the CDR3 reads TGCGCCAGCAGCTTTGGGGGGGCCTCATATTACGAGCAGTACGTC. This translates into CASSFGGASYYEQYV.

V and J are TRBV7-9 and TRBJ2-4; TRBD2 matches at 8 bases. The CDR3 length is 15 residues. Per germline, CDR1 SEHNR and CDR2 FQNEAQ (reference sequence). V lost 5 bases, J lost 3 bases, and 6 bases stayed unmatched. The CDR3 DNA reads TGTGCCAGCAGCCCGGGGGGGGGTCTCAAAAACATTCAGTACTTC. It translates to CASSPGGGLKNIQYF. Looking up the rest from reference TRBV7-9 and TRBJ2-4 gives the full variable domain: DTGVSQNPRHKITKRGQNVTFRCDPISEHNRLYWYRQTLGQGPEFLTYFQNEAQLEKSRLLSDRFSAERPKGSFSTLEIQRTEQGDSAMYLCASSPGGGLKNIQYFGAGTRLSVL.

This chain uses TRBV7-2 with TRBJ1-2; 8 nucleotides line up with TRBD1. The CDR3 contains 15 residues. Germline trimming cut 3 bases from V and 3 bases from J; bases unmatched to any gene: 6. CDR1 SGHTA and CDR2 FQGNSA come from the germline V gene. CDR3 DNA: TGTGCCAGCAGCTTTTCAGGGACAGGTGACTATGGCTACACCTTC. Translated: CASSFSGTGDYGYTF.

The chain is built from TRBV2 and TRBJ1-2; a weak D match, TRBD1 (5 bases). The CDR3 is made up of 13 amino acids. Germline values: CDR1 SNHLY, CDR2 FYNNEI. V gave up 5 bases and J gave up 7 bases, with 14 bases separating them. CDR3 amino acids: CASSLRQSFGYTF. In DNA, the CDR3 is TGTGCCAGCAGTTTAAGACAGTCTTTTGGCTACACCTTC.

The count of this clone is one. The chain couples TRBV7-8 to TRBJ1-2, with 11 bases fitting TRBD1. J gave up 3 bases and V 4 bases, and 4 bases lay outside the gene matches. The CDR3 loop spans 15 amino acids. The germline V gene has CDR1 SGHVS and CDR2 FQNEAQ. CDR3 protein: CASSSRDRGDYGYTF. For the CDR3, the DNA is TGTGCCAGCAGCTCCCGGGACAGGGGGGACTATGGCTACACCTTC. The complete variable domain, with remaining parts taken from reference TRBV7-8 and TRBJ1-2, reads GAGVSQSPRYKVAKRGQDVALRCDPISGHVSLFWYQQALGQGPEFLTYFQNEAQLDKSGLPSDRFFAERPEGSVSTLKIQRTQQEDSAVYLCASSSRDRGDYGYTFGSGTRLTVV.

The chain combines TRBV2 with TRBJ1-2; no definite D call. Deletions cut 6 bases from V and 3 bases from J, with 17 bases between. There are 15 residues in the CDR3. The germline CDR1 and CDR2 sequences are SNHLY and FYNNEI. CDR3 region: CASRGGTSRDYGYTF. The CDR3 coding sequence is TGTGCCAGCAGGGGAGGTACGTCTAGGGACTATGGCTACACCTTC.

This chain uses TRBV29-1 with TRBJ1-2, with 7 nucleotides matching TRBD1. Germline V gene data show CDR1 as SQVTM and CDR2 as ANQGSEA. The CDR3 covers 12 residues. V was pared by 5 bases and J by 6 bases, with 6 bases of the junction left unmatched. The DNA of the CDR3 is TGCAGCGTTATTTTCGGGACAGATGGCTACACCTTC. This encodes CSVIFGTDGYTF. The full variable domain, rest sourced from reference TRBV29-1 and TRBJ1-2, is SAVISQKPSRDICQRGTSLTIQCQVDSQVTMMFWYRQQPGQSLTLIATANQGSEATYESGFVIDKFPISRPNLTFSTLTVSNMSPEDSSIYLCSVIFGTDGYTFGSGTRLTVV.

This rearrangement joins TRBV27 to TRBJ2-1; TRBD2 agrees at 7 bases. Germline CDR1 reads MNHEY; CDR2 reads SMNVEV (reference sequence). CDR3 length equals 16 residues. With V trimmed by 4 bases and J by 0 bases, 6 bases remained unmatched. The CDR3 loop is CASSSGRLASYNEQFF. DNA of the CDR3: TGTGCCAGCAGTTCCGGGAGACTAGCCTCCTACAATGAGCAGTTCTTC.

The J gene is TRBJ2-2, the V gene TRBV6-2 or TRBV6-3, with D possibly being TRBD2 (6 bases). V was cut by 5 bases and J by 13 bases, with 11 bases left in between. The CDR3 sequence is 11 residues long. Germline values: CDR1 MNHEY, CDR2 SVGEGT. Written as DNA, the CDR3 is TGTGCCAGCAGTGACGGGGGTGGGCTGTTTTTT. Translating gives CASSDGGGLFF.

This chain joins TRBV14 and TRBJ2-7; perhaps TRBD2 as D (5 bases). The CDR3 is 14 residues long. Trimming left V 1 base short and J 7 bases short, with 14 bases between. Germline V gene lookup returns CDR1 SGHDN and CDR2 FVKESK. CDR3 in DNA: TGTGCCAGCAGCCAAGCAGGTCGAGGGTGGGAGCAGTACTTC. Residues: CASSQAGRGWEQYF. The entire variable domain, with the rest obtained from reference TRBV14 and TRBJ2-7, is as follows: EAGVTQFPSHSVIEKGQTVTLRCDPISGHDNLYWYRRVMGKEIKFLLHFVKESKQDESGMPNNRFLAERTGGTYSTLKVQPAELEDSGVYFCASSQAGRGWEQYFGPGTRLTVT.

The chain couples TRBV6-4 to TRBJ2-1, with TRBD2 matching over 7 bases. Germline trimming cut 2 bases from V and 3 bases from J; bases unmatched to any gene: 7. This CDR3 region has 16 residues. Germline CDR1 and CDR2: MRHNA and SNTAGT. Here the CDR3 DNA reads TGTGCCAGCAGTGACGGGCGGGCGGGGGTCTACAATGAGCAGTTCTTC. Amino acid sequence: CASSDGRAGVYNEQFF.

The CDR3 DNA sequence: TGTGCCTGGAACCCCGGACAGGGGCAAGGACTCGGTGAGCAGTTCTTC. As protein: CAWNPGQGQGLGEQFF. The chain couples TRBV30 to TRBJ2-1, with 9 bases lining up with TRBD1. Germline CDR1 and CDR2: GTSNPN and SVGIG (reference sequence). The CDR3 length is 16 residues. The V gene end was trimmed by 4 bases and the J gene end by 9 bases; junction bases not matched to a gene: 16.

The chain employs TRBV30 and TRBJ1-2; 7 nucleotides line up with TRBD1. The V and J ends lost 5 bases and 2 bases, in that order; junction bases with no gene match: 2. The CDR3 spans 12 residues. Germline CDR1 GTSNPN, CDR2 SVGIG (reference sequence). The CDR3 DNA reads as TGTGCCTGGGACAGGGCGAACTATGGCTACACCTTC. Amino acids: CAWDRANYGYTF.

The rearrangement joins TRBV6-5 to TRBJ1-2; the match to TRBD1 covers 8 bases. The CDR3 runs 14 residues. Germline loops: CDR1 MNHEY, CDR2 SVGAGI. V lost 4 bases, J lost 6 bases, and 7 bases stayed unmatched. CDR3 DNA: TGTGCCAGCAGTTTCCTAGGACAGGGCGATGGCTACACCTTC. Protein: CASSFLGQGDGYTF.

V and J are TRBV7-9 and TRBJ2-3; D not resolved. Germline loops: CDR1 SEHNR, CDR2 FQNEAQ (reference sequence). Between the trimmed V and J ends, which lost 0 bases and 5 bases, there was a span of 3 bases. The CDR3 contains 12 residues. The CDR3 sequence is CASSLARDTQYF. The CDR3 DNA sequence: TGTGCCAGCAGCTTAGCGCGAGATACGCAGTATTTT.

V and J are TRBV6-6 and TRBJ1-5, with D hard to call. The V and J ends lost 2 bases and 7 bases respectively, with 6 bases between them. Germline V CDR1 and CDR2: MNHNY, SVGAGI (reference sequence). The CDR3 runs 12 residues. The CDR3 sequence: CASSYAGQPQHF. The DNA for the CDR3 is TGTGCCAGCAGTTACGCGGGCCAGCCCCAGCATTTT.

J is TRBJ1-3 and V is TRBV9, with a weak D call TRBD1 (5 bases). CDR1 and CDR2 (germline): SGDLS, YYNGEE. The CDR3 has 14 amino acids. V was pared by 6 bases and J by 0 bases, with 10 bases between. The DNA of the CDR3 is TGTGCCAGCAATCGTGACAGCTCTGGAAACACCATATATTTT. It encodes CASNRDSSGNTIYF.

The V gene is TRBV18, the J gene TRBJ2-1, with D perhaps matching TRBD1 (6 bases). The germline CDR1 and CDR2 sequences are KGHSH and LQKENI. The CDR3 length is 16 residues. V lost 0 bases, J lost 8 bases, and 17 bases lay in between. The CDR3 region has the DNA TGTGCCAGCTCACCACCGGGTTTCTACAGGGTGGATGAGCAGTTCTTC. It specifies CASSPPGFYRVDEQFF.

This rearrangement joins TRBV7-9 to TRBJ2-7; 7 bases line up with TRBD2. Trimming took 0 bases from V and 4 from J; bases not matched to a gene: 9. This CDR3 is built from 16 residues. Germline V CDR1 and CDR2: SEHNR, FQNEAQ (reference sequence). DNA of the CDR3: TGTGCCAGCAGCTTAGCCAGTTCTAGCGGTGTTTACGAGCAGTACTTC. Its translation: CASSLASSSGVYEQYF.

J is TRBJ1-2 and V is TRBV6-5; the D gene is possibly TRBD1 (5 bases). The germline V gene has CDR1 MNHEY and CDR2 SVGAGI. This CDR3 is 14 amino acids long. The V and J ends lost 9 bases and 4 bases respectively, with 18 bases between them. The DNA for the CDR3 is TGTGCCAGTTCCCCTACGGCAGGGCCCTATGGCTACACCTTC. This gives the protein CASSPTAGPYGYTF.

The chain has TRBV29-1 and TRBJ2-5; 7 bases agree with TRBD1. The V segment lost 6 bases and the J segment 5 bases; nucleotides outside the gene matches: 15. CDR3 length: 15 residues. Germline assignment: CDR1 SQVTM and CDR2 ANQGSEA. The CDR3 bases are TGCAGCGTGGGCCGGGCAGGGGGAATCGGTGAGACCCAGTACTTC. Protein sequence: CSVGRAGGIGETQYF.

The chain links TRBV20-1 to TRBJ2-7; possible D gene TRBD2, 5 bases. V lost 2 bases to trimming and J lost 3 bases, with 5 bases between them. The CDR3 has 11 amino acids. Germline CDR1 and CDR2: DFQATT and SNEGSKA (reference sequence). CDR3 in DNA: TGCAGTGCTAGACGGGGCTACGAGCAGTACGTC. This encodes CSARRGYEQYV.

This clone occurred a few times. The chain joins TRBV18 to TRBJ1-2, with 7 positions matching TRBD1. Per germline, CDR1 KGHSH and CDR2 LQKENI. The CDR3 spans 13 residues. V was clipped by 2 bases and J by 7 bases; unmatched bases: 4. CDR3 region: CASSPDRVVGYTF. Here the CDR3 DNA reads TGTGCCAGCTCACCAGACAGGGTCGTTGGCTACACCTTC.

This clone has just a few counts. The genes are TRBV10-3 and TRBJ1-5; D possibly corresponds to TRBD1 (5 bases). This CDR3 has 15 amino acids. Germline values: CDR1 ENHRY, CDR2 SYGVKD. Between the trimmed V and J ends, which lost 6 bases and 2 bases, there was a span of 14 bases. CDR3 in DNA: TGTGCCATCAGCTCCGCAGGGTTCGGCAATCAGCCCCAGCATTTT. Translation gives CAISSAGFGNQPQHF.

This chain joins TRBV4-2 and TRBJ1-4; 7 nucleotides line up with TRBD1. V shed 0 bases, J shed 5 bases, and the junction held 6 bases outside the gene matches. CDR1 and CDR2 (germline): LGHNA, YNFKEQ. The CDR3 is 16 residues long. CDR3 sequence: CASSQDMSGGNEKLFF. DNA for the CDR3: TGTGCCAGCAGCCAAGATATGTCAGGGGGAAATGAAAAACTGTTTTTT.

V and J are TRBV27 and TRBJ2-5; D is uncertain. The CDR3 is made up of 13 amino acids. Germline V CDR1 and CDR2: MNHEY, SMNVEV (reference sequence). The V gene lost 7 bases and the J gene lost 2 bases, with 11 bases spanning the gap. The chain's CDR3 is CASKKKHQETQYF. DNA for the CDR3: TGTGCCAGCAAAAAGAAGCATCAAGAGACCCAGTACTTC.

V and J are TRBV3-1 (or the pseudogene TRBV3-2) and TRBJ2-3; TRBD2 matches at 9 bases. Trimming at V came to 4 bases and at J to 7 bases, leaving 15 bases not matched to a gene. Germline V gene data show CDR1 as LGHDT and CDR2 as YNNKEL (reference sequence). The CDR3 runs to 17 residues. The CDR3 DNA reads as TGTGCCAGCAGCCTCGGGGTGGCGGGGGGGCTGAAAAATACGCAGTATTTT. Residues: CASSLGVAGGLKNTQYF.

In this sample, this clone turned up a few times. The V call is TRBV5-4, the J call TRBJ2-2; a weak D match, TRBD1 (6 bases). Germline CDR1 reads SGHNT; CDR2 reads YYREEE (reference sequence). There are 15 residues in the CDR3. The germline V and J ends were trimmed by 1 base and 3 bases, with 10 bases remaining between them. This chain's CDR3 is CASSLRTAYTGELFF. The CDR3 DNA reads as TGTGCCAGCAGCTTGCGGACAGCCTACACCGGGGAGCTGTTTTTT.

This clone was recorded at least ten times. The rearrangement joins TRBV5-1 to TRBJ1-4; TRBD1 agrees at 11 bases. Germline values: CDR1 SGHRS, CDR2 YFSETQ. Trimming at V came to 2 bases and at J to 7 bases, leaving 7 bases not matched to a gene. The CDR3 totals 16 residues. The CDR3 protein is CASSFSRGTGGEKLFF. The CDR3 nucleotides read TGCGCCAGCAGCTTCAGTCGAGGGACAGGGGGTGAAAAACTGTTTTTT. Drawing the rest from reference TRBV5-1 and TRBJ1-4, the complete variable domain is KAGVTQTPRYLIKTRGQQVTLSCSPISGHRSVSWYQQTPGQGLQFLFEYFSETQRNKGNFPGRFSGRQFSNSRSEMNVSTLELGDSALYLCASSFSRGTGGEKLFFGSGTQLSVL.

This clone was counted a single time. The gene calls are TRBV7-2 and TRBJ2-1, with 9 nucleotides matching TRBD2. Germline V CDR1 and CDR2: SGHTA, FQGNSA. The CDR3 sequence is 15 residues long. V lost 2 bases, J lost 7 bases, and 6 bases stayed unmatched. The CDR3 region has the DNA TGTGCCAGCAGCTTATCTGTAGCGGGGGATAATGAGCAGTTCTTC. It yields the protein CASSLSVAGDNEQFF.

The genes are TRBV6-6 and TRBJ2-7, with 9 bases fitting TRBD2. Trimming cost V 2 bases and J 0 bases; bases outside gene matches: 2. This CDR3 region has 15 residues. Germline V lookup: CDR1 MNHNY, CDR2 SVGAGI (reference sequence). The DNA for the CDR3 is TGTGCCAGCAGTTACGCGCGGGGGGGCTCCTACGAGCAGTACTTC. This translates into CASSYARGGSYEQYF.